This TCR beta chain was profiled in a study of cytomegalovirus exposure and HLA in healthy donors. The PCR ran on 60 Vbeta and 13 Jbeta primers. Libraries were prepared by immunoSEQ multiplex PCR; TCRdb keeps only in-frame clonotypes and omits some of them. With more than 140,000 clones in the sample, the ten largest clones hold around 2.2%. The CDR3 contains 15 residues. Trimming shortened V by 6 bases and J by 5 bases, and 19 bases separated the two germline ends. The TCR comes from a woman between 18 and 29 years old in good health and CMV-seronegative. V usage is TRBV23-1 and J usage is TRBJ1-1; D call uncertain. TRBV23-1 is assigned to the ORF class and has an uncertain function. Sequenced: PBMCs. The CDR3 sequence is CASSPEAPQGTEAFF. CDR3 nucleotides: TGCGCCAGCAGCCCGGAGGCACCCCAAGGGACTGAAGCTTTCTTT.